This T cell receptor (beta chain) appears in the sequencing data of a study of T cell responses to AZD1222 COVID-19 vaccine (dated by TCRdb to the early 2020s). For context, the study as a whole: TCR sequencing was performed for 230 to 250 trial participants, of whom about 200 were given two doses of AZD1222 and approximately 26 were given two doses of MenACWY control vaccine. Trial participants were enrolled into age subgroups of 18-55, 56-69 and 70-plus years, which contained around 140, 26 and 57 TCR-sequenced participants, respectively. Broader findings and caveats from the paper: After two AZD1222 doses, spike-specific TCR breadth and depth were significantly higher than at day 0 and than in MenACWY recipients. In the small 56-69-year group, the increase in depth fell short of significance, most likely because of low power. The whole spike protein was spanned by vaccine-associated CD4 TCRs, and dominant responses were seen in regions 160-218 and 743-854. Because no day 14 peak-response samples were available, the repertoires could be characterized only after the peak T cell response. Conclusions about previously exposed vaccinees were limited because only six AZD1222 recipients were SARS-CoV-2 seropositive at baseline. Nearly half of unique spike-specific TCRs reportedly recognized epitopes outside regions mutated in the B.1.351 and B.1.1.7 variants. Participants were mostly white British and included more females than males, and it was suggested by the authors that clonal diversity may have been underestimated.

The CDR3 regions of human TCRbeta chains were analyzed by immunosequencing. As for how the authors treated the data: TCRs in the repertoires were matched against a reference library of SARS-CoV-2-specific TCRs that had been generated with the MIRA antigen-specificity platform. Breadth was defined as the fraction of unique TCRs that were SARS-CoV-2-associated, and depth was defined as the fraction of total T cells that were SARS-CoV-2-associated. Using the MIRA data, each spike-specific TCR was mapped to the spike region that the TCR reacts to and placed in a CD4 or CD8 class. Log10-transformed breadth and depth values were compared by one-way ANOVA with Sidak's multiple comparisons tests. Not all clones reach the TCRdb copy of this immuneACCESS table, which keeps in-frame sequences only. Checked studies attribute under half of the gap to unresolved V genes and leave the rest unexplained. The DNA gave D and trimming, while V, J and clone size come from that table. For this sample the table gives fewer than 85,000 clones, of which roughly 87% were detected only once. The ten most abundant clones make up about 9.6% of the sample.

This sample's time point label indicates: about 28 days (+/-7) after the second vaccine dose. AZD1222 recipients whose second dose came at about 4 weeks and those whose second dose came at about 12 weeks were combined into one group, since spike-specific TCR depth and breadth did not differ between the two schedules. The vaccinee samples were drawn from two UK trials, COV001 and COV002, one of which was a single-blind randomized controlled phase 2/3 trial testing AZD1222 (ChAdOx1 nCoV-19) in healthy adults. For TCRbeta chain sequencing, PBMC samples were collected from trial participants at day 0 and at day 28 after the second dose. Concerning this clone: Its antigen is still unknown. No per-base quality is available; no much larger clone lies one base away.

CDR1 and CDR2 were assigned from the germline V gene as SGDLS and YYNGEE. The CDR3 holds 18 amino acids from the cysteine to the phenylalanine. This entry keeps only the CDR3 DNA: 54 bases, framed from base 1. Germline trimming amounts to 3 bases on V and 0 bases on J, with 11 as the count of junction bases outside the gene matches. This clonotype was obtained from an adult who received the AZD1222 COVID-19 vaccine. The sample in question was peripheral blood, obtained 28 days after the second AZD1222 dose. This sequence uses TRBV9 and TRBJ2-3; TRBD1 lines up with 9 middle nucleotides. The CDR3 amino acid sequence is: CASSERTGEGTSTDTQYF. The DNA reads TGTGCCAGCAGCGAGAGGACAGGGGAAGGTACTAGCACAGATACGCAGTATTTT. The entire variable domain, with the stretches around the CDR3 drawn from the reference TRBV9 and TRBJ2-3 proteins, is DSGVTQTPKHLITATGQRVTLRCSPRSGDLSVYWYQQSLDQGLQFLIQYYNGEERAKGNILERFSAQQFPDLHSELNLSSLELGDSALYFCASSERTGEGTSTDTQYFGPGTRLTVL.